Described below is a single T cell receptor beta chain sequence and its context. Its matching antigen is unknown. Looked up from germline, CDR1 is SGHNT and CDR2 is YYREEE (reference sequence). CDR3 length: 14 residues. J lost 8 bases, V lost 0 bases, and 5 bases had no gene match. The entry originates in a study of OX40 agonist ivuxolimab in advanced cancers. Profiling relied on immunoSEQ multiplex PCR, and the TCRdb table lists in-frame clones only, not all of them. The sample consists of approximately 24,000 clones, 65% to 80% of them appearing once. The study, taken as a whole, reports: Mean expanded clone counts were higher in CD8+ than CD4+ T cells.

The specimen was CD4+ or CD8+ T cells sorted from blood, collected in a trial of the OX40 agonist ivuxolimab. The clonotype comes from an adult with an advanced solid tumor such as melanoma, head and neck, liver or kidney cancer. The V and J genes are TRBV5-4 and TRBJ1-2; 9 nucleotides agree with TRBD1. This chain's CDR3 is CASSLAGTGYGYTF. CDR3 in DNA: TGTGCCAGCAGCTTGGCCGGGACAGGGTACGGCTACACCTTC.